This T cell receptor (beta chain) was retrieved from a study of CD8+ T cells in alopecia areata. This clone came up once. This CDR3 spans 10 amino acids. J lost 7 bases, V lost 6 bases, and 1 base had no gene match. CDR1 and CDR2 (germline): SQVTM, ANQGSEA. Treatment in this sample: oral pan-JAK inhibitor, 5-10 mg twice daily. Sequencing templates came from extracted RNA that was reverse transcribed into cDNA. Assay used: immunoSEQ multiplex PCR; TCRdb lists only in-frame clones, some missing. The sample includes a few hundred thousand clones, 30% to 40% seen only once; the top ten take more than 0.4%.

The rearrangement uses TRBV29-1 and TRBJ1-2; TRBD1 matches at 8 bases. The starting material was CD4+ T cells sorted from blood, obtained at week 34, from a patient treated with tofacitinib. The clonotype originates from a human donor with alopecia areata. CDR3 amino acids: CSVDRAGYTF. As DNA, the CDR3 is TGCAGCGTGGACAGGGCTGGCTACACCTTC.